This is a list of T cell receptor beta chains from one sample in a study of identical twins. One entry per CDR3 protein, called by TCRdb with MiXCR from the 5' RACE reads. The sample contains roughly 220,000 distinct CDR3 sequences, 6.5% of which appear only once. The sample was also linked to a second study, of T cells expressing NK-cell markers.

The specimen was CD8+ T cells sorted from blood. The receptor source for this set is a woman aged 18-29 years in good health. CDR3s include the opening cysteine and the closing phenylalanine or tryptophan. Each record gives: D gene, J gene, V gene, CDR3 protein. The D gene is left open where the match is weak.

>-|TRBJ2-7|TRBV27
CASRRGSYYEQYF
>-|TRBJ1-1|TRBV29-1
CSVQKMADEAFF
>TRBD2|TRBJ2-1|TRBV13
CASSLGHLGLASYNEQFF
>-|TRBJ2-7|TRBV9
CASSATGAAGYEQYF
>TRBD2|TRBJ2-3|TRBV7-2
CASSPGTSVADTQYF
>-|TRBJ2-7|TRBV19
CASSIAGRSSYEQYF
>TRBD1|TRBJ1-2|TRBV27
CASRTGGTISYGYTF
>-|TRBJ1-1|TRBV6-5
CASSYFIGAGEAFF
>-|TRBJ2-3|TRBV4-3
CASSHTLDSIPSTDTQYF
>-|TRBJ2-7|TRBV7-8
CASSRRIGASVHEQYF
>-|TRBJ2-7|TRBV21-1
CAWEDQRGNSYEQYF
>-|TRBJ1-1|TRBV6-6
CASSFGRGNEAFF
>TRBD2|TRBJ2-3|TRBV12-3/TRBV12-4
CASSFPSAGAEYF
>-|TRBJ2-5|TRBV20-1
CSARSPARPDWWETQYF
>-|TRBJ1-3|TRBV7-9
CASSSRDTSGNTIYF
>-|TRBJ2-2|TRBV12-3/TRBV12-4
CASSDGTPGTGELFF
>-|TRBJ2-1|TRBV9
CASSGPEAPIMGAYNEQFF
>TRBD1|TRBJ2-3|TRBV20-1
CSAPHGTGASDTQYF
>-|TRBJ2-7|TRBV15
CATSRDRGLFHEQYF
>TRBD1|TRBJ1-4|TRBV7-8
CASSPQGRVEKLF
>-|TRBJ2-7|TRBV30
CAWSVAETYEQYF
>-|TRBJ2-1|TRBV9
CASSVKGAPYNEQFF
>-|TRBJ2-3|TRBV4-1
CASSQDPDFTDTQYF
>TRBD2|TRBJ2-2|TRBV6-1
CASSTSSGGPHGELFF
>TRBD2|TRBJ2-3|TRBV2
CASIAGGRSADTQYF
>-|TRBJ2-1|TRBV25-1
CASSELSASAYNEQFF
>-|TRBJ2-5|TRBV11-3
CASSLARGGERETQYF
>-|TRBJ2-1|TRBV9
CASSPPLREPKERGAYNEQFF
>-|TRBJ2-5|TRBV5-1
CASSLWRIQETQYF
>-|TRBJ1-6|TRBV3-1
CASSPRTDYNSPLHF
>-|TRBJ1-2|TRBV18
CASSPNSRGATYGYTF
>-|TRBJ2-1|TRBV7-2
CASSGSSSYNEQFF
>-|TRBJ2-7|TRBV14
CASSPETGNAYEQYF
>TRBD1|TRBJ2-7|TRBV10-1
CASSENLGTAEQYF
>-|TRBJ2-5|TRBV5-1
CASSSYIGETQYF
>-|TRBJ2-1|TRBV7-6
CASSSGDMGQFF
>TRBD1|TRBJ1-4|TRBV11-2
CASSLDPGQMLDVNEKLFF
>TRBD2|TRBJ2-1|TRBV20-1
CSASGLASYYNEQFF
>TRBD1|TRBJ2-1|TRBV7-6
CASSLGQGASEQFF
>-|TRBJ1-4|TRBV20-1
CSAPSRGAPNEKLFF
>-|TRBJ1-1|TRBV7-2
CASRPVMNTEAFF
>-|TRBJ2-5|TRBV10-2
CASSEPGTGLQETQYF
>-|TRBJ1-4|TRBV5-8
CASSSVADSTYEKLFF
>TRBD2|TRBJ2-3|TRBV5-1
CASSFHGGAGDTQYF
>-|TRBJ2-7|TRBV7-8
CASSPFRGPSYEQYF
>TRBD2|TRBJ2-1|TRBV12-3/TRBV12-4
CASSLAPVAGGTNEQFF
>TRBD1|TRBJ2-6|TRBV6-1
CASSQGAGTGFSGANVLTF
>TRBD1|TRBJ2-4|TRBV29-1
CSVEDRVGIQYF
>-|TRBJ2-7|TRBV7-9
CASEEGYEQYF
>-|TRBJ2-7|TRBV7-9
CASSLGPGELYEQYF
>-|TRBJ2-1|TRBV9
CASGSSSNSDEQFF
>-|TRBJ2-5|TRBV7-9
CASFDFQETQYF
>-|TRBJ1-1|TRBV19
CASSIGAGFVAFF
>-|TRBJ2-7|TRBV6-2/TRBV6-3
CASTVQGGYYEQYF